This T cell receptor beta chain was identified in a study of blood T cell repertoires in COVID-19 (dated by TCRdb to 2020 to 2021). A note on the overall study: The collaborator samples originated in the United States, Italy and Spain and spanned the acute and convalescent phases of COVID-19. Where available, HLA class I and class II types were taken from metadata supplied by the sample provider and were not determined by assay-based typing. The prospective study material was composed of cDNA or gDNA derived from T cells, B-cell-depleted T cells, or PBMCs. A de-identified subject ID, COVID-19 status, age in years and sex were almost always included in the sample metadata. Deeply sampled blood TCRbeta repertoires from subjects exposed to, actively infected with, or recovered from COVID-19 were included in the dataset. The repertoires were made available in a free public database intended to serve as a resource for research on the immune response to SARS-CoV-2. Samples came from the ongoing ImmuneRACE study (first 160 participants) plus 1,254 subjects from 6 global collaborators.

What the research found in general, with its limitations: How much clinical and demographic metadata was included differed by source and by participant, and the metadata was provided uncurated.

In the prospective study, participants were 18 to 89 years old, resided in 25 or so geographic areas of the United States, and were enrolled through a virtual design. To assign participants to cohorts, the prospective study relied on clinical history that participants themselves reported in a screening survey and a study questionnaire. ImmuneRACE Cohort 3 recovered participants were defined by two consecutive negative NP/OP PCR tests, healthcare professional clearance, or symptom resolution. In the prospective study, mobile phlebotomists collected whole blood, serum and a nasopharyngeal or oropharyngeal swab from each participant. Over a roughly 2-month period, participants in the prospective study had the option of providing additional blood draws and questionnaires. Blood samples from the prospective study were shipped frozen or at room temperature prior to DNA extraction. The immunoSEQ Assay, a bias-controlled multiplex PCR, was used to amplify TCRbeta CDR3 regions from genomic DNA. On the study's bioinformatics: The number of nucleated cells in each sample was estimated by amplification of reference gene primers within the assay. Sequence reads were collapsed and filtered to measure the absolute abundance of every unique TCRbeta CDR3 rearrangement. For each sample, productive Simpson clonality was calculated as the square root of Simpson's diversity index over productive rearrangements. TCRdb retrieved this table from immuneACCESS and kept in-frame rearrangements only. Not all clones are present; in checked studies, unresolved V genes account for under half, and no reason is known for the remainder. V, J and clone size derive from that table, while D and trimming were established from the DNA sequence. This sample lists 250,000 or so clones; 75% to 90% were detected once. Together, the top ten hold approximately 9% of the sample.

Regarding this clone: Its antigen remains undetermined. One base away there is no much larger clone; base qualities are not given.

The CDR3 numbers 14 residues from cysteine through phenylalanine. Kept here is only the CDR3 DNA, which spans 42 bases and is read in frame from base 1. V sheds 0 bases and J sheds 4 bases, leaving 7 bases between their ends. The germline V gene sets CDR1 to MNHEY and CDR2 to SVGEGT. In this chain, TRBV6-2 or TRBV6-3 is recombined with TRBJ1-5, with no confident D gene call. The origin of this receptor is a man aged 40-49 years who had recovered from COVID-19. Sequencing was performed on PBMCs or T cells enriched from blood (not recorded which). The DNA sequence reads TGTGCCAGCAGTTACTCGGCGGGAAATCAGCCCCAGCATTTT. This encodes CASSYSAGNQPQHF.